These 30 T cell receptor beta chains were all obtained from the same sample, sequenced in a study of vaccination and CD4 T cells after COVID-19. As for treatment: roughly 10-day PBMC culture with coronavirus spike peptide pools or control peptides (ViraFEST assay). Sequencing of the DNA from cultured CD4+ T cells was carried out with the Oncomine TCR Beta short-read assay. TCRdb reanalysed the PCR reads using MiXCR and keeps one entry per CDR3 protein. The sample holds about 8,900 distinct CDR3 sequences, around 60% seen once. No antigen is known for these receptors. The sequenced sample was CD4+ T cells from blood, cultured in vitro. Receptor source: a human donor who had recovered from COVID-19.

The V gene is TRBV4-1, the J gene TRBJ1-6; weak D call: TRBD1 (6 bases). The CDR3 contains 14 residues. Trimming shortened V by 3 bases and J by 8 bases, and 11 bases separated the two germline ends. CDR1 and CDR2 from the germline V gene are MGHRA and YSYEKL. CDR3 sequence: CASSQADSYSPLHF. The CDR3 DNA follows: TGCGCCAGCAGCCAGGCGGACAGTTATTCACCCCTCCACTTT.

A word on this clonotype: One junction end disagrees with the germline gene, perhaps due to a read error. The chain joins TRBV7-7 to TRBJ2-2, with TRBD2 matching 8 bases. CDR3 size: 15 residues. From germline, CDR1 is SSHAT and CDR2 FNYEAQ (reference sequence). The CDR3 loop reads CASSSGGADTGELFF. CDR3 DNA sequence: TGTGCTAGCAGCTCGGGGGGGGCCGACACCGGGGAGCTGTTTTTT.

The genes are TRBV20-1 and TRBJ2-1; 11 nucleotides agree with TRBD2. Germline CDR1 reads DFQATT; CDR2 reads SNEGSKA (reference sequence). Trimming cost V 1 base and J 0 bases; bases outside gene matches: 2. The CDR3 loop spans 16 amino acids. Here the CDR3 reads CSARVGLADSYNEQFF. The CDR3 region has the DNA TGCAGTGCTAGAGTGGGACTAGCGGACTCCTACAATGAGCAGTTCTTC.

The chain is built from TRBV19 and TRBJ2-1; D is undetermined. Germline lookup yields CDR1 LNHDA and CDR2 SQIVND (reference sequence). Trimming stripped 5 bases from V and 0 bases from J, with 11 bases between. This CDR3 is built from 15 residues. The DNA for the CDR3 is TGTGCCAGTAGTCTTGGCAGGAGCTCCTACAATGAGCAGTTCTTC. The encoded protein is CASSLGRSSYNEQFF. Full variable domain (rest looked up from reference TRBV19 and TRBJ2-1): DGGITQSPKYLFRKEGQNVTLSCEQNLNHDAMYWYRQDPGQGLRLIYYSQIVNDFQKGDIAEGYSVSREKKESFPLTVTSAQKNPTAFYLCASSLGRSSYNEQFFGPGTRLTVL.

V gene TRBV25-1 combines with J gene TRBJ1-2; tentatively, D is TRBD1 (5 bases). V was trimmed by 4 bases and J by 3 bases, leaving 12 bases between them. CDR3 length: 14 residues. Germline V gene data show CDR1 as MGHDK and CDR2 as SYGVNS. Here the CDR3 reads CASSAKGRYYGYTF. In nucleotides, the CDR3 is TGTGCCAGCAGTGCGAAGGGACGCTACTATGGCTACACCTTC.

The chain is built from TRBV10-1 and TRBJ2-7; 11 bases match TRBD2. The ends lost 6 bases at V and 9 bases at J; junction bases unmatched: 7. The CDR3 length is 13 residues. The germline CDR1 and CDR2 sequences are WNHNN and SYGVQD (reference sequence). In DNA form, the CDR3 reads TGCGCCAGCAGCACTAGCGGGAGCTCAGGGCAGTACTTC. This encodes CASSTSGSSGQYF.

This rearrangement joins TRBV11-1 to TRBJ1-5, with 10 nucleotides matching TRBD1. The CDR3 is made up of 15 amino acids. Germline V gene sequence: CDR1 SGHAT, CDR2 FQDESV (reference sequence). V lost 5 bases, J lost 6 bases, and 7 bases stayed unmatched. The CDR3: CASSPGTGVAQPQHF. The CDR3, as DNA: TGTGCCAGCAGCCCCGGGACAGGGGTTGCTCAGCCCCAGCATTTT. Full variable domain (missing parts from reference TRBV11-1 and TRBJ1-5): EAEVAQSPRYKITEKSQAVAFWCDPISGHATLYWYRQILGQGPELLVQFQDESVVDDSQLPKDRFSAERLKGVDSTLKIQPAELGDSAMYLCASSPGTGVAQPQHFGDGTRLSIL.

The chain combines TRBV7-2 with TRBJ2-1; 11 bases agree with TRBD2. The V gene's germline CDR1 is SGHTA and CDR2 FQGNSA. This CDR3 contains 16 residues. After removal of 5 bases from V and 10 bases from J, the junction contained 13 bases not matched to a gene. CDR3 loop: CASSASLRLAGGEQFF. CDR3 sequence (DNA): TGTGCCAGCAGCGCCTCTCTGCGGCTAGCGGGGGGCGAGCAGTTCTTC.

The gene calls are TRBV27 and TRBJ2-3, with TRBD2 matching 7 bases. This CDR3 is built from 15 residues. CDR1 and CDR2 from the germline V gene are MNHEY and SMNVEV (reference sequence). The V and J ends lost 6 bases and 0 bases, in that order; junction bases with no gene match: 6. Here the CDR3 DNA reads TGTGCCAGCAGGACTAGCCGACTGAGCACAGATACGCAGTATTTT. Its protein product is CASRTSRLSTDTQYF.

The CDR3 here is CASHPGQGYGYTF. The CDR3 DNA follows: TGTGCCAGCCATCCGGGACAGGGCTATGGCTACACCTTC. The rearrangement links TRBV25-1 to TRBJ1-2; TRBD1 matches 9 bases. Germline V gene data show CDR1 as MGHDK and CDR2 as SYGVNS. The CDR3 covers 13 residues. V trimming: 8 bases; J trimming: 4 bases; junction bases outside the gene matches: 5.

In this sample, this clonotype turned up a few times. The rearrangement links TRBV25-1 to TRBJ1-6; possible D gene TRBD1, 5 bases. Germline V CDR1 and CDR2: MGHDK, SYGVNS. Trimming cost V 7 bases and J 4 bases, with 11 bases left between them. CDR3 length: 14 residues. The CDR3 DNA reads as TGTGCCAGCAATTTGGGGGATTATAATTCACCCCTCCACTTT. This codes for CASNLGDYNSPLHF.

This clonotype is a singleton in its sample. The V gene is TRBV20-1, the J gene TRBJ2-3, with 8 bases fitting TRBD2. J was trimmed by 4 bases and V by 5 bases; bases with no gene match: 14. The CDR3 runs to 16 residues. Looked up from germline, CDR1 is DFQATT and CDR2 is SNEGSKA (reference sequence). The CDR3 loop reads CSAPPRSGSVADTQYF. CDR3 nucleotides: TGCAGTGCTCCCCCGAGGAGCGGGAGTGTGGCAGATACGCAGTATTTT.

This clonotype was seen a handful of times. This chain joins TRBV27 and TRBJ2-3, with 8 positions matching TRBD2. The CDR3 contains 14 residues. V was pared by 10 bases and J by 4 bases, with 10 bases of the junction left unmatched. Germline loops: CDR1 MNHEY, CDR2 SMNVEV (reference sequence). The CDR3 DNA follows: TGTGCCACCAGGACTAGCCAAACAGCAGATACGCAGTATTTT. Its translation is CATRTSQTADTQYF.

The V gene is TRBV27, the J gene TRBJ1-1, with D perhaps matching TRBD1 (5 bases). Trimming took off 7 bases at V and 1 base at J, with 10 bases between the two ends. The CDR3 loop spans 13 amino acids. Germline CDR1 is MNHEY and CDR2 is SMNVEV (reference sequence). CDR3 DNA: TGTGCCAGCACGTCCAGGGCGAACACTGAAGCTTTCTTT. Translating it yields CASTSRANTEAFF.

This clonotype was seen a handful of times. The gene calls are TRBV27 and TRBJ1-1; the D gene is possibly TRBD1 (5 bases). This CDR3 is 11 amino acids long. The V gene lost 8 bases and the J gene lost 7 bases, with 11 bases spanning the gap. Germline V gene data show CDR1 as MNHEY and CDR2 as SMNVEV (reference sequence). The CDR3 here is CASRRGSEAFF. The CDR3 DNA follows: TGTGCCAGCCGGAGGGGAAGTGAAGCTTTCTTT.

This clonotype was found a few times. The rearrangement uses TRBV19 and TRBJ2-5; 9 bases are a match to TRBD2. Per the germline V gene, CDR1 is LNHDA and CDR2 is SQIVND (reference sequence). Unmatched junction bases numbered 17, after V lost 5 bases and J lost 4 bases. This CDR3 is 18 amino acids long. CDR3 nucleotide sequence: TGTGCCAGTAGTCAGGGGCCGGACTCTAGCGGGATGGGAGAGACCCAGTACTTC. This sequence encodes CASSQGPDSSGMGETQYF. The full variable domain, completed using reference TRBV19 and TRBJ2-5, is DGGITQSPKYLFRKEGQNVTLSCEQNLNHDAMYWYRQDPGQGLRLIYYSQIVNDFQKGDIAEGYSVSREKKESFPLTVTSAQKNPTAFYLCASSQGPDSSGMGETQYFGPGTRLLVL.

CDR3 coding DNA: TGTGCCAGCAGCTTAACAGGGGACAATGGCTACACCTTC. Its translation is CASSLTGDNGYTF. The chain combines TRBV5-4 with TRBJ1-2, with TRBD1 matching over 7 bases. J gave up 6 bases and V 2 bases, and 4 bases lay outside the gene matches. The germline V gene has CDR1 SGHNT and CDR2 YYREEE (reference sequence). The CDR3 runs to 13 residues.

CDR3 residues: CSASQGGQETQYF. CDR3 bases: TGCAGTGCTAGTCAGGGGGGCCAAGAGACCCAGTACTTC. The chain carries TRBV20-1 and TRBJ2-5; D may be TRBD1 (7 bases). This CDR3 contains 13 residues. CDR1 and CDR2 from the germline V gene are DFQATT and SNEGSKA (reference sequence). Trimming took 3 bases from V and 1 from J, leaving 9 bases between them.

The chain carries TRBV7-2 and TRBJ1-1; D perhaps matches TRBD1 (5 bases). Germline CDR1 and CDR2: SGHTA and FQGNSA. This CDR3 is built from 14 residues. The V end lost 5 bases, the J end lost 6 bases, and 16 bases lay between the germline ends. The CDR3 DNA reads TGTGCCAGCAGCCGAAAAGGGCTAGGGGCTGAAGCTTTCTTT. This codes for CASSRKGLGAEAFF.

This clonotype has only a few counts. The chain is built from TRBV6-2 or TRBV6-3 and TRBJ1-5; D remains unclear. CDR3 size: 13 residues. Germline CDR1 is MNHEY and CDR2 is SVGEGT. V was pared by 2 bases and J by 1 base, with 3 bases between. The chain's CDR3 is CASSYGSNQPQHF. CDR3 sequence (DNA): TGTGCCAGCAGTTACGGGAGCAATCAGCCCCAGCATTTT.

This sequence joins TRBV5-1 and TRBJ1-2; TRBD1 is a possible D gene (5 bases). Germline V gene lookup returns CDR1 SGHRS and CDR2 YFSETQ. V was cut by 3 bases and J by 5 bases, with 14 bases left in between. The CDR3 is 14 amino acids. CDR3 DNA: TGCGCCAGCAGCTATGGGACGGGACGATATGGCTACACCTTC. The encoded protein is CASSYGTGRYGYTF.

CDR3 in DNA: TGTGCCAGCAGCGTAGGGACTAGCGGGAAAGGAGATACGCAGTATTTT. Residues: CASSVGTSGKGDTQYF. This rearrangement joins TRBV9 to TRBJ2-3; TRBD2 aligns across 12 bases. Germline CDR1 is SGDLS and CDR2 is YYNGEE. This CDR3 is 16 amino acids long. J lost 5 bases, V lost 0 bases, and 4 bases had no gene match.

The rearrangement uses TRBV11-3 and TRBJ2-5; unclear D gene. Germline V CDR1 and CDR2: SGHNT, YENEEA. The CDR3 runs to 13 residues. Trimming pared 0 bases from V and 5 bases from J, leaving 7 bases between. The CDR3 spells CASSLEGGETQYF. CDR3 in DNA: TGTGCCAGCAGCTTAGAAGGTGGGGAGACCCAGTACTTC.

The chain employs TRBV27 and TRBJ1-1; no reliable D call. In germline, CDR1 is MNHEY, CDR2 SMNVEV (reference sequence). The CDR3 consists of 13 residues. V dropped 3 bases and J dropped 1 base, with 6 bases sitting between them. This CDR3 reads CASSFSGNTEAFF. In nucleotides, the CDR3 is TGTGCCAGCAGTTTTTCGGGGAACACTGAAGCTTTCTTT.

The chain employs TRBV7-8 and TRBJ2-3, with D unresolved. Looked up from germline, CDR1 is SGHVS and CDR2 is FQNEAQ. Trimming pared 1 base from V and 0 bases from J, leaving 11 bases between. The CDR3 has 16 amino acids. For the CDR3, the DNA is TGTGCCAGCAGCTTAGATCGACGGCGCAGCACAGATACGCAGTATTTT. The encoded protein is CASSLDRRRSTDTQYF.

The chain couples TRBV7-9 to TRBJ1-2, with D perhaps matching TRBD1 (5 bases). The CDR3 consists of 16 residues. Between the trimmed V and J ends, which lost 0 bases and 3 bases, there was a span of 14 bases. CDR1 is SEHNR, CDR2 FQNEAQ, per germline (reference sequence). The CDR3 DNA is TGTGCCAGCAGCTTAGCGGTGGGGGGGTCGGACTATGGCTACACCTTC. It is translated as CASSLAVGGSDYGYTF. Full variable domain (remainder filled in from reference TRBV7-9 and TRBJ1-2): DTGVSQNPRHKITKRGQNVTFRCDPISEHNRLYWYRQTLGQGPEFLTYFQNEAQLEKSRLLSDRFSAERPKGSFSTLEIQRTEQGDSAMYLCASSLAVGGSDYGYTFGSGTRLTVV.

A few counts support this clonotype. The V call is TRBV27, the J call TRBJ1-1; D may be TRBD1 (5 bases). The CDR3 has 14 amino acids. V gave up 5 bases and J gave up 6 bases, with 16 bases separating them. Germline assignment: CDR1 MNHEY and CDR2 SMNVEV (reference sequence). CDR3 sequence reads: CASSVFQGRAEAFF. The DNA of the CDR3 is TGTGCCAGCAGTGTCTTCCAGGGTAGGGCTGAAGCTTTCTTT.

CDR3 in DNA: TGTGCCAGCAGTGAAGCGAGGGGAACAGTGGTCTACAATGAGCAGTTCTTC. Protein product: CASSEARGTVVYNEQFF. The chain combines TRBV6-1 with TRBJ2-1; D assignment may be TRBD1 or TRBD2 (5 bases each). Trimming left V 0 bases short and J 3 bases short, with 15 bases between. The CDR3 has 17 residues. Germline CDR1 reads MNHNS; CDR2 reads SASEGT.

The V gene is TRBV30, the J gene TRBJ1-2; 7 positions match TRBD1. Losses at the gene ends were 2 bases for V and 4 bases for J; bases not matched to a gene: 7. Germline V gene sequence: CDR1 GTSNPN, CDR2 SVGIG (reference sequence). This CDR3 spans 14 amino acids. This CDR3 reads CAWSSGGLGYGYTF. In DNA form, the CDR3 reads TGTGCCTGGAGTTCAGGGGGGCTAGGCTATGGCTACACCTTC. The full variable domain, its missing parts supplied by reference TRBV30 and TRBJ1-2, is SQTIHQWPATLVQPVGSPLSLECTVEGTSNPNLYWYRQAAGRGLQLLFYSVGIGQISSEVPQNLSASRPQDRQFILSSKKLLLSDSGFYLCAWSSGGLGYGYTFGSGTRLTVV.

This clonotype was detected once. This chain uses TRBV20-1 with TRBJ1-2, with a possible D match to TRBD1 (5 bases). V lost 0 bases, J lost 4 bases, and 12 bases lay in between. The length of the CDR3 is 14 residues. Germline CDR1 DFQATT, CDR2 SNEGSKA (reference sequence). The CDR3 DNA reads TGCAGTGCTAGAGAGGCAGGGCTGGGCTATGGCTACACCTTC. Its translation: CSAREAGLGYGYTF.